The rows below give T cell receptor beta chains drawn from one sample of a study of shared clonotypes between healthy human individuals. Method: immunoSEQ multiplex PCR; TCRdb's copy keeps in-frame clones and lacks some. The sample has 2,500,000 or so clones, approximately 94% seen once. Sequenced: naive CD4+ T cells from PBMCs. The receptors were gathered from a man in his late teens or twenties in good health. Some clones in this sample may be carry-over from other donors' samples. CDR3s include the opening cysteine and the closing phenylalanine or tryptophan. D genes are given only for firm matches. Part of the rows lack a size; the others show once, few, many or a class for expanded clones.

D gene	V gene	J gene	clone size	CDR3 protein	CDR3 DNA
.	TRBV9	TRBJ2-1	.	CASSVAGSRSSYNEQFF	TGTGCCAGCAGCGTAGCAGGTAGCCGGAGCTCCTACAATGAGCAGTTCTTC
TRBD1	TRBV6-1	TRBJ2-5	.	CASRGTGGSKTQYF	TGTGCCAGCAGAGGGACAGGGGGCAGCAAGACCCAGTACTTC
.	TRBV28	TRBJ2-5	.	CASSFFARPKETQYF	TGTGCCAGCAGTTTCTTCGCCAGACCAAAAGAGACCCAGTACTTC
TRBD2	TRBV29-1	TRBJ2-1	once	CSVDSTGTRGYNEQFF	TGCAGCGTTGACTCAACCGGGACTAGGGGATACAATGAGCAGTTCTTC
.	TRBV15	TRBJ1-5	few	CATSGLVGNQPQHF	TGTGCCACCAGCGGACTAGTTGGCAATCAGCCCCAGCATTTT
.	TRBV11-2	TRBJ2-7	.	CASSSTGFSYEQYF	TGTGCCAGCAGCTCCACAGGGTTCTCCTACGAGCAGTACTTC
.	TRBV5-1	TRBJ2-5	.	CASSGGLQETQYF	TGCGCCAGCAGCGGGGGCCTCCAAGAGACCCAGTACTTC
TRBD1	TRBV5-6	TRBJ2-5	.	CASSLRGQGQETQYF	TGTGCCAGCAGCTTGAGGGGACAGGGACAAGAGACCCAGTACTTC
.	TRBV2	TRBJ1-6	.	CASSEQGGSNSPLHF	TGTGCCAGCAGTGAGCAGGGTGGGAGTAATTCACCCCTCCACTTT
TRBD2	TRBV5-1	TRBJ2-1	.	CASSLAGSYNEQFF	TGCGCCAGCAGCTTAGCGGGGTCCTACAATGAGCAGTTCTTC
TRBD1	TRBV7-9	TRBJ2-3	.	CASSYAGTGGTDTQYF	TGTGCCAGCAGCTACGCCGGGACAGGGGGCACAGATACGCAGTATTTT
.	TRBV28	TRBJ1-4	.	CASSRGPNEKLFF	TGTGCCAGCAGCCGGGGTCCTAATGAAAAACTGTTTTTT
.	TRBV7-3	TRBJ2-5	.	CASSPTGWVETQYF	TGTGCCAGCAGCCCCACGGGTTGGGTAGAGACCCAGTACTTC
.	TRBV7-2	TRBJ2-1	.	CASSLLGGSYNEQFF	TGTGCCAGCAGCTTACTAGGGGGGTCCTACAATGAGCAGTTCTTC
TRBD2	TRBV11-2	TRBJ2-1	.	CASSLGAGSYNEQFF	TGTGCCAGCAGCTTAGGAGCGGGATCCTACAATGAGCAGTTCTTC
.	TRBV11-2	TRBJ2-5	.	CASSLVGVGQRETQYF	TGTGCCAGCAGCTTAGTGGGGGTGGGCCAGAGGGAGACCCAGTACTTC
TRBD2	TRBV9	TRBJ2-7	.	CASSVVSGGSGEQYF	TGTGCCAGCAGCGTAGTGTCGGGAGGGTCGGGGGAGCAGTACTTC
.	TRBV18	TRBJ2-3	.	CASSGRPTSTDTQYF	TGTGCCAGCTCCGGGCGTCCGACTAGCACAGATACGCAGTATTTT
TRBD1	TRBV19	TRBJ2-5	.	CASSGTEQETQYF	TGTGCCAGTAGTGGGACAGAGCAAGAGACCCAGTACTTC
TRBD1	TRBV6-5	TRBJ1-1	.	CASIGGRNTEAFF	TGTGCCAGCATAGGGGGCAGGAACACTGAAGCTTTCTTT
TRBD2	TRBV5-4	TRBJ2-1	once	CASRFSAGESNEQFF	TGTGCCAGCAGGTTCTCAGCGGGAGAAAGTAATGAGCAGTTCTTC
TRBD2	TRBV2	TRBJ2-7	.	CASREGLLALEQYF	TGTGCCAGCAGGGAGGGACTACTCGCTCTCGAGCAGTACTTC
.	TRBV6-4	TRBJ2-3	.	CASSGSSADTQYF	TGTGCCAGCAGTGGGTCCAGCGCAGATACGCAGTATTTT
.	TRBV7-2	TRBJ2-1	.	CASSPRGPTGNEQFF	TGTGCCAGCAGCCCGCGCGGGCCCACGGGGAATGAGCAGTTCTTC
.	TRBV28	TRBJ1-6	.	CASSLSHGVINSPLHF	TGTGCCAGCAGTTTATCTCATGGAGTCATTAATTCACCCCTCCACTTT
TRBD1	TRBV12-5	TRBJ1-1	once	CASGPGDRGVGTEAFF	TGTGCTAGTGGTCCGGGGGACAGGGGGGTAGGTACTGAAGCTTTCTTT
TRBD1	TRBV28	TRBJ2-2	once	CASSLTHSHRGPDGELFF	TGTGCCAGCAGTTTAACCCACTCTCACAGGGGGCCGGACGGGGAGCTGTTTTTT
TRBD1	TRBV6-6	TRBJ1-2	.	CATSSTGNYGYTF	TGTGCCACCTCGTCGACAGGGAACTATGGCTACACCTTC
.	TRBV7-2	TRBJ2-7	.	CASSLTSSFVEQYF	TGTGCCAGCAGCTTAACTAGCAGCTTCGTAGAGCAGTACTTC
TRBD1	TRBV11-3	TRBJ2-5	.	CASSYRQGERETQYF	TGTGCCAGCAGCTATCGGCAGGGGGAGCGGGAGACCCAGTACTTC
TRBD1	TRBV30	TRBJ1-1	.	CAWRTAGGRRAFF	TGTGCCTGGAGGACTGCAGGGGGGCGGCGAGCTTTCTTT
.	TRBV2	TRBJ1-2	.	CASSPEGAIYGYTF	TGTGCCAGCAGCCCCGAAGGGGCCATCTATGGCTACACCTTC
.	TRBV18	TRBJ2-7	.	CASSPRTGSYEQYF	TGTGCCAGCTCACCACGAACAGGAAGCTACGAGCAGTACTTC
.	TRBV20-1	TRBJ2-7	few	CSALQGGQYF	TGCAGTGCTCTGCAGGGTGGGCAGTACTTC
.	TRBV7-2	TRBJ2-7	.	CASRRSGYEQYF	TGTGCCAGCAGGAGGAGCGGATACGAGCAGTACTTC
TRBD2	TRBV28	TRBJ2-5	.	CASSSTGTSDRETQYF	TGTGCCAGCAGCTCAACCGGGACTAGCGATCGGGAGACCCAGTACTTC
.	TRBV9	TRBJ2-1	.	CASSVEPGSYNEQFF	TGTGCCAGCAGCGTAGAACCTGGCTCCTACAATGAGCAGTTCTTC
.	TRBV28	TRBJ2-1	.	CASSFLGASYNEQFF	TGTGCCAGCAGTTTTTTGGGGGCGTCCTACAATGAGCAGTTCTTC
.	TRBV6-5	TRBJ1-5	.	CASSYEINQPQHF	TGTGCCAGCAGTTACGAGATCAATCAGCCCCAGCATTTT
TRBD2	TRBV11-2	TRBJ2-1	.	CASAQLSLAGYNEQFF	TGTGCCAGCGCACAGTTATCGCTAGCGGGGTACAATGAGCAGTTCTTC